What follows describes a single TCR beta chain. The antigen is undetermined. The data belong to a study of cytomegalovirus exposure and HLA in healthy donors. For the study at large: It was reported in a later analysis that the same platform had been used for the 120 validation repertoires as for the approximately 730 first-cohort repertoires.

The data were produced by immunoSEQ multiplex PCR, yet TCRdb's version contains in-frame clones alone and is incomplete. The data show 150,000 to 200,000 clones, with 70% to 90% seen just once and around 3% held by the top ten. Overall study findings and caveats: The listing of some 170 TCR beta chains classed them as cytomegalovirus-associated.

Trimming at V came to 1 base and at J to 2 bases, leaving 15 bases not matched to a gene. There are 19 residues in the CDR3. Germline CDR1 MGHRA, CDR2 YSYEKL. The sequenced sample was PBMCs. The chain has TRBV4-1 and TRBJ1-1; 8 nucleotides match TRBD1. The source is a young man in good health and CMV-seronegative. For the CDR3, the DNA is TGCGCCAGCAGCCAAGCTTCGGACAGGGAGGTGGGTGGCAACACTGAAGCTTTCTTT. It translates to CASSQASDREVGGNTEAFF.